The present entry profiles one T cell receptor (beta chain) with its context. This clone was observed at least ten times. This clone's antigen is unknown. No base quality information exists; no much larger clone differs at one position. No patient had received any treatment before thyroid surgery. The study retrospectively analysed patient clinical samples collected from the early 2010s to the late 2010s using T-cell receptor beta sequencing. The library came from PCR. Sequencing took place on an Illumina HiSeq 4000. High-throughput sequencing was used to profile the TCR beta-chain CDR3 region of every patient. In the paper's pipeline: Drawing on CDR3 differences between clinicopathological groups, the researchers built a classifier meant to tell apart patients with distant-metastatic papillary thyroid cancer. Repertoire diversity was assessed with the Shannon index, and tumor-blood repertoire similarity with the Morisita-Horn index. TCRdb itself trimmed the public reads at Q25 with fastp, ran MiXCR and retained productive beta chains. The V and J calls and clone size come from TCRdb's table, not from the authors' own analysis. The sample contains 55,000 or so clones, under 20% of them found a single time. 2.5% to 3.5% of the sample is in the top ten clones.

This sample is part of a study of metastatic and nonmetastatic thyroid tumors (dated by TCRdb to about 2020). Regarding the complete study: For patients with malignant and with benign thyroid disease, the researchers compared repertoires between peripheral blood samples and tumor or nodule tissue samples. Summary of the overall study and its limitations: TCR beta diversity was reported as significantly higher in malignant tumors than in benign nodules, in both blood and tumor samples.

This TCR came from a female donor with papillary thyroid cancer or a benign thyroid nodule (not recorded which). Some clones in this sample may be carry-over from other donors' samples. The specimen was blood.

The DNA sequence is given as TGTGCCAGCTTAGGGGGCGGGAGAGGAGGCGAGCAGTACTTC. This sequence encodes CASLGGGRGGEQYF. The rearranged chain carries TRBV6-1 and TRBJ2-7, with the D gene possibly TRBD1 or TRBD2, each one fitting 7 bases. The germline V gene gives CDR1 as MNHNS and CDR2 as SASEGT. The CDR3, cysteine through phenylalanine, is 14 amino acids long. Kept here is only the CDR3 DNA, which spans 42 bases and is read in frame from base 1. V is clipped by 8 bases and J by 6 bases, and the sequence between their germline boundaries is 20 bases long.